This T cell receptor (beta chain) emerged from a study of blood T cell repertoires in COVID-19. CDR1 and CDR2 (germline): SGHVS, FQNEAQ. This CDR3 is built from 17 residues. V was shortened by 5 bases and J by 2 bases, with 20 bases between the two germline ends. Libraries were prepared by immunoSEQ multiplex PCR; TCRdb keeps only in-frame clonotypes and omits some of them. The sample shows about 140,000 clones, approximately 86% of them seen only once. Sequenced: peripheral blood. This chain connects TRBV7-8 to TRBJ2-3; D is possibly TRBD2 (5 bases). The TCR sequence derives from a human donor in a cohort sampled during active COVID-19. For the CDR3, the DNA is TGTGCCAGCAGCCGACCGGGGATAGGGCTAAACACAGATACGCAGTATTTT. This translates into CASSRPGIGLNTDTQYF.